The 23 T cell receptor beta chains below all came from one sample that was sequenced in a study of blood T cell repertoires in COVID-19. Clones were read by immunoSEQ multiplex PCR, and TCRdb kept only the in-frame ones, dropping some. The table has approximately 150,000 clones, 84% seen once; the top ten hold under 3.5%. Specimen: peripheral blood. Every receptor here comes from an elderly woman with COVID-19, enrolled during active disease.

The chain has TRBV7-2 and TRBJ1-2, with 10 nucleotides matching TRBD1. Germline loops: CDR1 SGHTA, CDR2 FQGNSA. V gave up 5 bases and J gave up 3 bases; unmatched junction bases: 3. CDR3 length equals 14 residues. The CDR3: CASSRTGGYYGYTF. CDR3 coding DNA: TGTGCCAGCAGCCGGACAGGGGGGTACTATGGCTACACCTTC.

This clone showed up just once. The V and J genes are TRBV5-1 and TRBJ1-2, with D possibly being TRBD1 (6 bases). CDR1 is SGHRS and CDR2 is YFSETQ in the germline V gene. Trimming took off 5 bases at V and 6 bases at J, with 17 bases between the two ends. The CDR3 has 14 amino acids. The CDR3 DNA reads TGCGCCAGCAGACCGTGGGGGGGCAGCAATGGCTACACCTTC. This translates into CASRPWGGSNGYTF.

Points on this clone: Other DNA sequences in this specimen translate into the identical CDR3. The chain uses TRBV20-1 and TRBJ2-1; 9 bases line up with TRBD2. Germline-derived CDR1 and CDR2 are DFQATT and SNEGSKA (reference sequence). Unmatched junction bases numbered 3, after V lost 3 bases and J lost 0 bases. The CDR3 spans 15 residues. DNA of the CDR3: TGCAGTGCTAGTAGCGGGGGATCCTCCTACAATGAGCAGTTCTTC. Amino acid sequence: CSASSGGSSYNEQFF.

The genes are TRBV19 and TRBJ1-2; 8 bases align to TRBD1. Germline V gives CDR1 LNHDA, CDR2 SQIVND (reference sequence). With V trimmed by 4 bases and J by 8 bases, 9 bases remained unmatched. This CDR3 is built from 14 residues. CDR3 DNA: TGTGCCAGTAGTAAAGACAGGGGACTACCGGGCTACACCTTC. It codes for CASSKDRGLPGYTF.

The rearrangement uses TRBV2 and TRBJ2-5; perhaps TRBD2 as D (6 bases). Germline V gives CDR1 SNHLY, CDR2 FYNNEI. The CDR3 is 13 residues long. V was trimmed by 4 bases and J by 2 bases, leaving 8 bases between them. CDR3 bases: TGTGCCAGCAGTGGGGGACTTCAAGAGACCCAGTACTTC. Translated: CASSGGLQETQYF.

The V gene is TRBV19, the J gene TRBJ2-2; 7 bases are a match to TRBD1. There are 15 residues in the CDR3. CDR1 and CDR2 from the germline V gene are LNHDA and SQIVND (reference sequence). V gave up 9 bases and J gave up 1 base; unmatched junction bases: 8. In DNA, the CDR3 is TGTGCCAGCTACCCCGGGACAGTGAACACCGGGGAGCTGTTTTTT. The encoded protein is CASYPGTVNTGELFF.

With regard to this clone: Sequence at one end of the junction differs from germline and may be a read error. This chain connects TRBV7-7 to TRBJ2-5; maybe TRBD2 (6 bases). The CDR3 length is 15 residues. Germline V gene data show CDR1 as SSHAT and CDR2 as FNYEAQ (reference sequence). For the CDR3, the DNA is TGTGCTAGCAGCTTAGTGCGCGGGGATAAAGAGACCCAGTACTTC. Its translation is CASSLVRGDKETQYF. Complete variable domain (other parts from reference TRBV7-7 and TRBJ2-5): GAGVSQSPRYKVTKRGQDVTLRCDPISSHATLYWYQQALGQGPEFLTYFNYEAQPDKSGLPSDRFSAERPEGSISTLTIQRTEQRDSAMYRCASSLVRGDKETQYFGPGTRLLVL.

V usage is TRBV19 and J usage is TRBJ2-7; D gene uncertain. The CDR3 has 13 residues. The germline gives CDR1 LNHDA, CDR2 SQIVND (reference sequence). V was pared by 3 bases and J by 7 bases, with 13 bases between. The CDR3 coding sequence is TGTGCCAGTAGTATCCCCGGCGGCCTAGAGCAGTACTTC. It translates to CASSIPGGLEQYF.

V usage is TRBV10-2 and J usage is TRBJ2-1; TRBD1 is a possible D gene (6 bases). CDR1 WSHSY and CDR2 SAAADI come from the germline V gene. The CDR3 consists of 11 residues. The V gene lost 3 bases and the J gene lost 10 bases, with 7 bases spanning the gap. CDR3 DNA: TGCGCCAGCAGTGAAGGGACAGAGCAGTTCTTC. Its translation: CASSEGTEQFF.

This chain uses TRBV18 with TRBJ2-1, with D maybe TRBD1 (5 bases). Germline loops: CDR1 KGHSH, CDR2 LQKENI. This CDR3 has 14 amino acids. V shed 3 bases and J shed 4 bases, with 10 bases lying between them. The CDR3 loop is CASSPYAGYNEQFF. As DNA, the CDR3 is TGTGCCAGCTCACCTTATGCAGGGTACAATGAGCAGTTCTTC. The full variable domain, with the rest looked up from reference TRBV18 and TRBJ2-1, is NAGVMQNPRHLVRRRGQEARLRCSPMKGHSHVYWYRQLPEEGLKFMVYLQKENIIDESGMPKERFSAEFPKEGPSILRIQQVVRGDSAAYFCASSPYAGYNEQFFGPGTRLTVL.

The rearrangement links TRBV7-2 to TRBJ2-2; the match to TRBD2 covers 7 bases. Unmatched junction bases numbered 12, after V lost 5 bases and J lost 6 bases. The germline V gene encodes CDR1 SGHTA and CDR2 FQGNSA. This CDR3 comprises 16 residues. This CDR3 is CASSRPGGLSPGELFF. The CDR3 DNA follows: TGTGCCAGCAGCCGCCCCGGGGGGTTGTCCCCCGGGGAGCTGTTTTTT. Together with reference TRBV7-2 and TRBJ2-2, the CDR3 gives the full variable domain: GAGVSQSPSNKVTEKGKDVELRCDPISGHTALYWYRQSLGQGLEFLIYFQGNSAPDKSGLPSDRFSAERTGGSVSTLTIQRTQQEDSAVYLCASSRPGGLSPGELFFGEGSRLTVL.

The chain couples TRBV20-1 to TRBJ2-3; 7 bases align to TRBD2. Germline CDR1 DFQATT, CDR2 SNEGSKA (reference sequence). Trimming took 3 bases from V and 0 from J; bases not matched to a gene: 9. There are 16 residues in the CDR3. The CDR3, as DNA: TGCAGTGCTAGTTATAATCTAGCGGCTAGCACAGATACGCAGTATTTT. This translates into CSASYNLAASTDTQYF.

This clone appeared a few times. The CDR3 DNA reads TGTGCCAGCTCATCGACAGGGAGTACTGAAGCTTTCTTT. The encoded protein is CASSSTGSTEAFF. The chain is built from TRBV18 and TRBJ1-1; 7 bases are a match to TRBD1. CDR1 is KGHSH, CDR2 LQKENI, per germline. V lost 5 bases and J lost 5; bases outside the gene matches: 5. The CDR3 is 13 residues long. The full variable domain, in which reference TRBV18 and TRBJ1-1 provide the parts outside the CDR3, is NAGVMQNPRHLVRRRGQEARLRCSPMKGHSHVYWYRQLPEEGLKFMVYLQKENIIDESGMPKERFSAEFPKEGPSILRIQQVVRGDSAAYFCASSSTGSTEAFFGQGTRLTVV.

This chain connects TRBV5-1 to TRBJ2-2; weak D call: TRBD1 (6 bases). The CDR3 sequence is 16 residues long. V lost 0 bases and J 1 base, leaving 10 bases between the germline ends. In germline, CDR1 is SGHRS, CDR2 YFSETQ. CDR3 amino acids: CASSLEGTRNTGELFF. In nucleotides, the CDR3 is TGCGCCAGCAGCTTGGAAGGGACACGGAACACCGGGGAGCTGTTTTTT. Supplemented by reference TRBV5-1 and TRBJ2-2, the full variable domain reads KAGVTQTPRYLIKTRGQQVTLSCSPISGHRSVSWYQQTPGQGLQFLFEYFSETQRNKGNFPGRFSGRQFSNSRSEMNVSTLELGDSALYLCASSLEGTRNTGELFFGEGSRLTVL.

The CDR3 sequence: CASSPTELKNIQYF. The DNA for the CDR3 is TGTGCCAGCAGCCCCACAGAACTCAAAAACATTCAGTACTTC. The chain employs TRBV5-4 and TRBJ2-4; D is unclear. The germline CDR1 and CDR2 sequences are SGHNT and YYREEE (reference sequence). V was clipped by 4 bases and J by 3 bases, with 11 bases between them. The CDR3 is 14 amino acids.

This sequence joins TRBV2 and TRBJ1-1; D not certain. V gave up 4 bases and J gave up 4 bases, with 13 bases separating them. This CDR3 is built from 14 residues. The germline gives CDR1 SNHLY, CDR2 FYNNEI. CDR3 residues: CASSGPKESTEAFF. CDR3 DNA sequence: TGTGCCAGCAGTGGTCCTAAGGAGAGCACTGAAGCTTTCTTT.

The chain has TRBV18 and TRBJ2-3; 10 bases align to TRBD2. Per the germline V gene, CDR1 is KGHSH and CDR2 is LQKENI. J lost 3 bases, V lost 2 bases, and 2 bases had no gene match. The CDR3 runs 15 residues. The CDR3 DNA reads TGTGCCAGCTCACCAAGCGGGGGGGCAACAGATACGCAGTATTTT. Translation: CASSPSGGATDTQYF.

This chain joins TRBV19 and TRBJ1-4; D perhaps matches TRBD1 (6 bases). V was shortened by 7 bases and J by 5 bases, with 8 bases between the two germline ends. The CDR3 loop spans 12 amino acids. Germline CDR1 LNHDA, CDR2 SQIVND (reference sequence). This chain's CDR3 is CASIDRNEKLFF. The CDR3 DNA sequence: TGTGCCAGTATTGACAGGAATGAAAAACTGTTTTTT.

This chain uses TRBV7-3 with TRBJ2-5; 10 nucleotides agree with TRBD1. With V trimmed by 5 bases and J by 4 bases, 7 bases remained unmatched. This CDR3 is 15 amino acids long. Germline V gene sequence: CDR1 SGHTA, CDR2 FQGTGA. The CDR3 bases are TGTGCCAGCAGCCCCGGGACAGGGGTTCGAGAGACCCAGTACTTC. Its translation: CASSPGTGVRETQYF.

The chain combines TRBV6-1 with TRBJ2-7; 9 nucleotides match TRBD2. V was pared by 3 bases and J by 1 base, with 4 bases of the junction left unmatched. The CDR3 is made up of 15 amino acids. CDR1 and CDR2 (germline): MNHNS, SASEGT. The CDR3, as DNA: TGTGCCAGCAGTGAGAGGACTAGCGCATCCTACGAGCAGTACTTC. As protein: CASSERTSASYEQYF.

The J gene is TRBJ1-2, the V gene TRBV5-6; D is unresolved. This CDR3 contains 15 residues. The V and J ends lost 2 bases and 3 bases respectively, with 14 bases between them. Germline-derived CDR1 and CDR2 are SGHDT and YYEEEE. The CDR3 reads CASSLVTAYYYGYTF. Here the CDR3 DNA reads TGTGCCAGCAGCTTAGTTACAGCCTATTACTATGGCTACACCTTC.

This chain uses TRBV2 with TRBJ1-5; D is possibly TRBD1 (6 bases). Trimming shortened V by 1 base and J by 0 bases, and 7 bases separated the two germline ends. This CDR3 contains 15 residues. Germline CDR1 reads SNHLY; CDR2 reads FYNNEI. CDR3 coding DNA: TGTGCCAGCAGTGAAGGGGGGCTTAGCAATCAGCCCCAGCATTTT. It encodes CASSEGGLSNQPQHF.

V and J are TRBV19 and TRBJ1-5; unclear D gene. Germline lookup yields CDR1 LNHDA and CDR2 SQIVND (reference sequence). The CDR3 consists of 16 residues. V lost 3 bases, J lost 4 bases, and 16 bases lay in between. The CDR3 reads CASSILLAILNQPQHF. CDR3 DNA: TGTGCCAGTAGTATCCTTCTCGCTATTCTGAATCAGCCCCAGCATTTT.